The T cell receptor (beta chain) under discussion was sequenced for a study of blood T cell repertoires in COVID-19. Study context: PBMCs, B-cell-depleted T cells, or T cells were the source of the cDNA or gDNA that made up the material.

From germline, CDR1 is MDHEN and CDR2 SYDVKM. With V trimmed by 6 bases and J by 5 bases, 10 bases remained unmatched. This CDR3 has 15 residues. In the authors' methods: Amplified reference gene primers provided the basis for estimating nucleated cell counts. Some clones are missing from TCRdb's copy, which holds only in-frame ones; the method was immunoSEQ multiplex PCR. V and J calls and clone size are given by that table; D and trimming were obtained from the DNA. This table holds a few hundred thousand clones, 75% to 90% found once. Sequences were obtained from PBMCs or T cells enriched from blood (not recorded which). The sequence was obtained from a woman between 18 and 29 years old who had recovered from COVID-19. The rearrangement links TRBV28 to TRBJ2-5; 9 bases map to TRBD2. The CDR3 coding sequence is TGTGCCAGCAGATTAGCGGGGGCCGCCGGGGAGACCCAGTACTTC. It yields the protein CASRLAGAAGETQYF.